What follows is one T cell receptor (beta chain) and its context. Unique molecular identifiers featured in how the TCRbeta library was prepared. TCRdb re-analysed the PCR reads in MiXCR, keeping a single row per CDR3 protein. The sample lists fewer than 450,000 distinct CDR3 sequences; 15% to 20% were seen once. Trimming shortened V by 5 bases and J by 2 bases, and 16 bases separated the two germline ends. CDR1 is LNHNV and CDR2 is YYDKDF in the germline V gene (reference sequence). This CDR3 comprises 15 residues. This specimen belongs to a study of T-cell reconstitution after alpha-beta-depleted transplantation in children.

The chain has TRBV15 and TRBJ2-7; perhaps TRBD2 as D (5 bases). The receptor was derived from a male patient aged 2 to 9 who had a stem cell transplant for acute lymphoblastic leukemia, so the T cells may come from the graft donor. The source material was PBMCs, mostly from graft donor cells, sampled 360 days after TCRalphabeta/CD19-depleted stem cell transplant. The CDR3 DNA sequence: TGTGCCACCAGCCCACTGGGAGAGCAAACCTACGAGCAGTACTTC. Amino acid sequence: CATSPLGEQTYEQYF.